This T cell receptor beta chain was sequenced in a study of CD8 T cells in ankylosing spondylitis. This clonotype was found many times. Antigen specificity is unknown. Germline loops: CDR1 SGHDN, CDR2 FVKESK. The trim removed 4 bases at V and 7 bases at J, leaving 10 bases unmatched. The CDR3 totals 17 residues. Notes on the study in general: In ankylosing spondylitis blood, a motif of fewer than 10 highly homologous TCR beta variants appeared characteristic.

TCRdb independently ran MiXCR on the 5' RACE reads; one entry per CDR3 protein. This sample carries 250,000 or so distinct CDR3 sequences, more than 9% of them seen once, and the ten largest clones take roughly 2.5%. This sequence originates from a male donor with ankylosing spondylitis or in good health (not recorded which). This chain connects TRBV14 to TRBJ1-4, with TRBD1 matching 12 bases. Sequencing input: blood, either unsorted or a sorted T cell fraction (not recorded which). CDR3 DNA sequence: TGTGCCAGCAGCCCCGGGACAGGGGGCTCTCGGGGTGAAAAACTGTTTTTT. Its protein product is CASSPGTGGSRGEKLFF. Together with reference TRBV14 and TRBJ1-4, the CDR3 gives the full variable domain: EAGVTQFPSHSVIEKGQTVTLRCDPISGHDNLYWYRRVMGKEIKFLLHFVKESKQDESGMPNNRFLAERTGGTYSTLKVQPAELEDSGVYFCASSPGTGGSRGEKLFFGSGTQLSVL.